Below, 10 T cell receptor beta chains from the same sample are listed, as sequenced in a study of molecular identifiers for immune sequencing clone quantification. TCRdb used MiXCR to reprocess the PCR reads, holding one entry per CDR3 protein. This table has 490,000 or so distinct CDR3 sequences, roughly 24% appearing once. Sequencing input: naive CD8+ T cells from blood, with Jurkat cell RNA spiked in. Subset here: FACS-sorted CD8+CD4-CCR7+CD45RA+ naive T cells. These receptors all stem from a human donor in good health. Some libraries in this study had Jurkat cell RNA spiked in.

This chain links TRBV7-9 with TRBJ2-7, with 7 bases identical to TRBD2. CDR1 and CDR2 from the germline V gene are SEHNR and FQNEAQ (reference sequence). The CDR3 consists of 15 residues. Trimming cost V 4 bases and J 8 bases; bases outside gene matches: 14. CDR3 loop: CASSSRLAPSNKQYF. The CDR3 DNA reads TGTGCCAGCAGCTCCAGACTAGCCCCCTCTAACAAGCAGTACTTC.

This clonotype was detected ten times or more. The chain links TRBV2 to TRBJ2-3, with D uncertain. CDR1 is SNHLY, CDR2 FYNNEI, per germline. V gave up 3 bases and J gave up 7 bases, with 8 bases separating them. CDR3 length: 12 amino acids. CDR3 loop: CASSEWDNTQYF. CDR3 bases: TGTGCCAGCAGTGAGTGGGATAATACGCAGTATTTT.

This clonotype has only a few counts. The chain is built from TRBV14 and TRBJ1-1; D might be TRBD1 (5 bases). There are 16 residues in the CDR3. Trimming removed 0 bases from V and 4 bases from J, with 15 bases in between. Per the germline V gene, CDR1 is SGHDN and CDR2 is FVKESK. The CDR3 sequence is CASSQDLGRESTEAFF. Here the CDR3 DNA reads TGTGCCAGCAGCCAAGATTTGGGCAGGGAATCCACTGAAGCTTTCTTT.

The chain is built from TRBV29-1 and TRBJ2-3; D might be TRBD1 or TRBD2, each matching 5 bases. Germline assignment: CDR1 SQVTM and CDR2 ANQGSEA. The CDR3 consists of 15 residues. The ends were cut back, 5 bases at V and 14 bases at J, with 29 bases in the middle. The CDR3: CSVRLAGQGPAPPYF. CDR3 sequence (DNA): TGCAGCGTTCGACTGGCGGGCCAGGGCCCCGCTCCGCCGTATTTT.

This clonotype has ten or more counts. The V gene is TRBV29-1, the J gene TRBJ2-1; 9 bases agree with TRBD2. V shed 7 bases and J 9 bases; nucleotides not matched to a gene: 16. The CDR3 extends over 15 amino acids. Looked up from germline, CDR1 is SQVTM and CDR2 is ANQGSEA. CDR3 loop: CSAGGSLAGTGEQFF. The DNA of the CDR3 is TGCAGCGCCGGAGGGAGCCTAGCGGGGACCGGTGAGCAGTTCTTC.

This clonotype was found a few times. V usage is TRBV3-1 and J usage is TRBJ2-2; D gene uncertain. Germline V gene lookup returns CDR1 LGHDT and CDR2 YNNKEL (reference sequence). The CDR3 is 15 residues long. V dropped 0 bases and J dropped 8 bases, with 13 bases sitting between them. CDR3 protein: CASSQDPLWAGELFF. In nucleotides, the CDR3 is TGTGCCAGCAGCCAAGATCCCCTCTGGGCTGGGGAGCTGTTTTTT.

This clonotype has a handful of counts. The chain is built from TRBV24-1 and TRBJ2-1, with 9 nucleotides matching TRBD1. J gave up 5 bases and V 2 bases, and 6 bases lay outside the gene matches. The CDR3 totals 16 residues. The germline V gene encodes CDR1 KGHDR and CDR2 SFDVKD. CDR3 loop: CATSDWTGAPNNEQFF. As DNA, the CDR3 is TGTGCCACCAGTGATTGGACAGGGGCTCCTAACAATGAGCAGTTCTTC.

The V gene is TRBV4-3, the J gene TRBJ1-2, with D perhaps matching TRBD1 (6 bases). The CDR3 has 15 amino acids. Per germline, CDR1 LGHNA and CDR2 YSLEER. V shed 2 bases and J shed 0 bases, with 10 bases lying between them. Written as DNA, the CDR3 is TGCGCCAGCAGCCAAAGGGGGTTCCCTAACTATGGCTACACCTTC. Encoded protein: CASSQRGFPNYGYTF.

Concerning this clonotype: The junction does not match germline at one end; this may be a read error. The chain joins TRBV5-3 to TRBJ1-2; TRBD1 might be the D (6 bases). TRBV5-3 counts as an open reading frame of uncertain function. The CDR3 has 18 amino acids. The CDR3, as DNA: TGTGCCAGCAGCTCCGAGGTCTTGGCGACAGGCCTCAACTATGGCTACACCTTC. It codes for CASSSEVLATGLNYGYTF.

This clonotype was observed at least ten times. The genes are TRBV6-2 or TRBV6-3 and TRBJ1-1, with 7 bases that match TRBD1. The CDR3 length is 14 residues. CDR1 is MNHEY, CDR2 SVGEGT, per germline. V lost 2 bases to trimming and J lost 5 bases; unmatched junction nucleotides: 5. The CDR3 nucleotides read TGTGCCAGCAGTTACACCCAGGGGGGGACTGAAGCTTTCTTT. Encoded protein: CASSYTQGGTEAFF.